This T cell receptor (beta chain) was observed in a study of T cells after yellow fever vaccination. This clonotype was detected only a few times. TCRdb itself ran the 5' RACE reads through MiXCR, one entry per CDR3 protein. This sample yields about 210,000 distinct CDR3 sequences, of which approximately 6.7% are seen a single time; about 1% belongs to the top ten. The sequencing used CD4+ T cells sorted from PBMCs, collected on the day of the yellow fever booster vaccination. The sequence derives from a man in his thirties or forties who received the YFV17D yellow fever vaccine.

CDR3 nucleotides: TGTGCCTGGAGTGCTATCAGAACAGCCTTCTACGAGCAGTACTTC. Translation: CAWSAIRTAFYEQYF. The chain recombines TRBV30 with TRBJ2-7; no firm D call. V dropped 1 base and J dropped 3 bases, with 16 bases sitting between them. The germline gives CDR1 GTSNPN, CDR2 SVGIG (reference sequence). CDR3 length: 15 amino acids.